This T cell receptor (beta chain) was retrieved from a study of shared clonotypes between healthy human individuals. Each sorted subset replicate got 200 ng genomic DNA, 25,000 to 35,000 genomes. The table came from immunoSEQ multiplex PCR; TCRdb's copy has only in-frame clones and leaves some out. The sample holds about 1.5 million clones; about 98% are singletons and the top ten take roughly 0.4%. From germline, CDR1 is MRHNA and CDR2 SNTAGT. The J segment lost 14 bases and the V segment lost 7 bases, leaving 15 bases of the junction unmatched. CDR3 length equals 15 residues. General study results and limits: Generation of non-shared clonotypes was less probable than generation of clonotypes shared by all four donors. Clonotypes that were shared across four donors made up around 5.5% of naive CD4 clonotypes. Naive subsets generally had larger estimated richness than memory subsets.

To note about this clone: No antigen is known for it.

This TCR derives from a man aged 25 to 45 in good health. The sequencing sample was made of naive CD4+ T cells sorted from blood. The subset: CD45RA+ positively selected. The chain is built from TRBV6-4 and TRBJ2-3, with 13 bases that match TRBD2. The CDR3 loop is CASNPRRTSGGARYF. CDR3 in DNA: TGTGCCAGCAATCCTCGGCGGACTAGCGGGGGAGCTAGGTATTTT.